Following are 18 T cell receptor beta chains from one sample sequenced in a study of blood T cell repertoires in COVID-19. Generated by immunoSEQ multiplex PCR, the TCRdb table keeps only in-frame clones and is missing some. The sample includes 400,000 to 550,000 clones, approximately 90% of them seen just once. Sequenced input: peripheral blood. These receptor sequences come from a woman aged 30 to 39 with acute or convalescent COVID-19.

The chain employs TRBV9 and TRBJ2-7, with 8 bases identical to TRBD1. Germline CDR1 and CDR2: SGDLS and YYNGEE. The CDR3 runs to 16 residues. Trimming at V came to 0 bases and at J to 4 bases, leaving 9 bases not matched to a gene. The CDR3 DNA reads as TGTGCCAGCAGCGTAGGGCCGGGACAGGCTCTATACGAGCAGTACTTC. Protein sequence: CASSVGPGQALYEQYF.

This clone was counted at least ten times. The CDR3 region is CAWRRGVNTGELFF. The CDR3 DNA sequence: TGTGCCTGGAGGCGCGGGGTAAACACCGGGGAGCTGTTTTTT. V is TRBV30 and J is TRBJ2-2; possible D gene TRBD2, 6 bases. Trimming took 3 bases from V and 2 from J, leaving 10 bases between them. Germline CDR1 reads GTSNPN; CDR2 reads SVGIG (reference sequence). The CDR3 consists of 14 residues.

In this sample, this clone turned up once. V usage is TRBV3-1 (or the pseudogene TRBV3-2) and J usage is TRBJ1-1; 10 bases match TRBD1. The CDR3 sequence is 16 residues long. J gave up 3 bases and V 6 bases, and 10 bases lay outside the gene matches. Germline V gene data show CDR1 as LGHDT and CDR2 as YNNKEL (reference sequence). The DNA for the CDR3 is TGTGCCAGCAGGCCCCGGGACAGGGGTCGGGACACTGAAGCTTTCTTT. Translation gives CASRPRDRGRDTEAFF.

V gene TRBV4-1 combines with J gene TRBJ2-1; 8 bases match TRBD1. V shed 4 bases and J 7 bases; nucleotides not matched to a gene: 9. CDR1 and CDR2 (germline): MGHRA, YSYEKL. This CDR3 region has 15 residues. The CDR3 DNA reads TGCGCCAGCAGCCCCCTTGGGCAGGGGGCGAATGAGCAGTTCTTC. Its protein is CASSPLGQGANEQFF.

The chain uses TRBV5-1 and TRBJ2-6, with D unresolved. CDR1 is SGHRS and CDR2 is YFSETQ in the germline V gene. The CDR3 totals 15 residues. V was cut by 4 bases and J by 0 bases, with 8 bases left in between. CDR3 in DNA: TGCGCCAGCAGCAGATCAGACTCTGGGGCCAACGTCCTGACTTTC. Amino acid sequence: CASSRSDSGANVLTF.

The chain links TRBV5-1 to TRBJ1-1, with 7 bases that match TRBD1. V dropped 0 bases and J dropped 0; count of bases not matched to a gene: 8. Germline V gene data show CDR1 as SGHRS and CDR2 as YFSETQ. This CDR3 contains 17 residues. The CDR3, as DNA: TGCGCCAGCAGCTTGGAGGCAACCGGGACAGTGAACACTGAAGCTTTCTTT. This encodes CASSLEATGTVNTEAFF.

The V gene is TRBV7-6, the J gene TRBJ2-7; 9 bases match TRBD1. The CDR3 length is 14 residues. Germline CDR1 reads SGHVS; CDR2 reads FNYEAQ. V lost 5 bases to trimming and J lost 4 bases; unmatched junction nucleotides: 6. The CDR3 is CASSQGTGQYEQYF. The CDR3 nucleotides are TGTGCCAGCAGCCAAGGGACAGGGCAATACGAGCAGTACTTC.

This sequence joins TRBV29-1 and TRBJ2-1; D possibly corresponds to TRBD2 (6 bases). The CDR3 totals 11 residues. Germline CDR1 is SQVTM and CDR2 is ANQGSEA. V gave up 1 base and J gave up 15 bases, with 13 bases separating them. CDR3 coding DNA: TGCAGCGTTGAAGTTAACTCGGAGGGGTTCTTC. This encodes CSVEVNSEGFF.

CDR3 bases: TGTGCCAGCAGTCAAGATAGGACAGGGCGCCCCTACGAGCAGTACTTC. It yields the protein CASSQDRTGRPYEQYF. The chain uses TRBV2 and TRBJ2-7; 8 positions match TRBD1. Trimming took 5 bases from V and 2 from J; bases not matched to a gene: 11. CDR1 is SNHLY and CDR2 is FYNNEI in the germline V gene. This CDR3 has 16 amino acids. The variable domain in full, with the rest retrieved from reference TRBV2 and TRBJ2-7, is EPEVTQTPSHQVTQMGQEVILRCVPISNHLYFYWYRQILGQKVEFLVSFYNNEISEKSEIFDDQFSVERPDGSNFTLKIRSTKLEDSAMYFCASSQDRTGRPYEQYFGPGTRLTVT.

The V and J genes are TRBV6-5 and TRBJ2-3; TRBD1 matches at 10 bases. This CDR3 spans 16 amino acids. Germline loops: CDR1 MNHEY, CDR2 SVGAGI. Trimming cost V 2 bases and J 1 base; bases outside gene matches: 3. CDR3 amino acids: CASSYQGTGGTDTQYF. The CDR3 nucleotides read TGTGCCAGCAGTTACCAGGGGACAGGGGGCACAGATACGCAGTATTTT.

The chain has TRBV4-1 and TRBJ2-7; D is possibly TRBD1 (6 bases). The V end was cut by 1 base, the J end by 1 base, with 11 bases between. The V gene's germline CDR1 is MGHRA and CDR2 YSYEKL. The CDR3 runs 15 residues. CDR3 protein: CASSQVAQGSYEQYF. CDR3 bases: TGCGCCAGCAGCCAAGTGGCACAGGGTTCCTACGAGCAGTACTTC.

The chain joins TRBV29-1 to TRBJ1-2, with TRBD1 matching 10 bases. Per germline, CDR1 SQVTM and CDR2 ANQGSEA. The CDR3 is 15 amino acids. V lost 6 bases to trimming and J lost 4 bases; unmatched junction nucleotides: 11. The CDR3 bases are TGCAGCGTCCTCGTCCCGGGACAGGGGCGCTATGGCTACACCTTC. It specifies CSVLVPGQGRYGYTF.

The V gene is TRBV7-9, the J gene TRBJ2-3; TRBD1 matches at 7 bases. Germline V CDR1 and CDR2: SEHNR, FQNEAQ (reference sequence). Germline trimming cut 5 bases from V and 6 bases from J; bases unmatched to any gene: 11. CDR3 length equals 15 residues. The chain's CDR3 is CASSHPGQAGDTQYF. CDR3 DNA: TGTGCCAGCAGCCATCCTGGACAGGCCGGGGATACGCAGTATTTT.

The chain is built from TRBV4-1 and TRBJ2-7, with unresolved D. The CDR3 extends over 11 amino acids. The V gene's germline CDR1 is MGHRA and CDR2 YSYEKL. V lost 2 bases and J 7 bases, leaving 6 bases between the germline ends. DNA of the CDR3: TGCGCCAGCAGCCAATTTAATGAGCAGTACTTC. Its protein is CASSQFNEQYF.

V usage is TRBV21-1 and J usage is TRBJ1-2; no DNA check was done on the table's D call, TRBD1. TRBV21-1 is designated a pseudogene. The CDR3 spans 15 residues. CDR3 in amino acids: CASSKTVQGNYGYTF. CDR3 sequence (DNA): TGTGCCAGCAGCAAGACAGTCCAGGGTAACTATGGCTACACCTTC.

This rearrangement joins TRBV24-1 to TRBJ1-5; TRBD1 matches 8 bases. After removal of 9 bases from V and 7 bases from J, the junction contained 7 bases not matched to a gene. Germline V gene sequence: CDR1 KGHDR, CDR2 SFDVKD. This CDR3 has 13 amino acids. CDR3 nucleotide sequence: TGTGCCACCCAAGGACAGGGCGGCCAGCCCCAGCATTTT. Its translation is CATQGQGGQPQHF.

The chain has TRBV5-6 and TRBJ2-1; 7 bases match TRBD2. Trimming took 6 bases from V and 1 from J; bases not matched to a gene: 16. This CDR3 is built from 18 residues. Germline values: CDR1 SGHDT, CDR2 YYEEEE. CDR3 region: CASTHRGGRGSSYNEQFF. CDR3 nucleotide sequence: TGTGCCAGCACCCATCGGGGTGGGCGGGGGTCATCCTACAATGAGCAGTTCTTC.

This chain links TRBV5-1 with TRBJ2-3; 11 positions agree with TRBD2. CDR3 size: 17 residues. Germline CDR1 reads SGHRS; CDR2 reads YFSETQ. The J segment lost 2 bases and the V segment lost 0 bases, leaving 5 bases of the junction unmatched. The CDR3 nucleotides are TGCGCCAGCAGCTTGGCGTCTAGCGGGGGGAACACAGATACGCAGTATTTT. Translated, it gives CASSLASSGGNTDTQYF. Together with reference TRBV5-1 and TRBJ2-3, the CDR3 gives the full variable domain: KAGVTQTPRYLIKTRGQQVTLSCSPISGHRSVSWYQQTPGQGLQFLFEYFSETQRNKGNFPGRFSGRQFSNSRSEMNVSTLELGDSALYLCASSLASSGGNTDTQYFGPGTRLTVL.